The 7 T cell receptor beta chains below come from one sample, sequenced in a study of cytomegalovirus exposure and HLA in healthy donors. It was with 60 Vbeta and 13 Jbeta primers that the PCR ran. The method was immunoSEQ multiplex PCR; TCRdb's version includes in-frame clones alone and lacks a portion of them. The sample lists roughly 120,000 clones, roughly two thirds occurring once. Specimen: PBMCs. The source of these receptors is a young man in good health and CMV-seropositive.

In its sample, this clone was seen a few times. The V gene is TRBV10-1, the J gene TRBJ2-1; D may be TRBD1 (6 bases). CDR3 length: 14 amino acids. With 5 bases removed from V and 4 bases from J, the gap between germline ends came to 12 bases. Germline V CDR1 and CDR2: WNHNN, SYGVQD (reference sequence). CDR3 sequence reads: CASSHRDTYNEQFF. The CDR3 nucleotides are TGCGCCAGCAGTCACCGGGACACATACAATGAGCAGTTCTTC.

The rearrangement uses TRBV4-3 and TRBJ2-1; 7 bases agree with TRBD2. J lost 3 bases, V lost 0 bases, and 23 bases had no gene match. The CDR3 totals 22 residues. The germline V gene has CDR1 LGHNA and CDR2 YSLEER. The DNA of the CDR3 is TGCGCCAGCAGCCAAGAATTGGGACCGGGACCAGCGGGACCATCTTTCTACAATGAGCAGTTCTTC. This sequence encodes CASSQELGPGPAGPSFYNEQFF.

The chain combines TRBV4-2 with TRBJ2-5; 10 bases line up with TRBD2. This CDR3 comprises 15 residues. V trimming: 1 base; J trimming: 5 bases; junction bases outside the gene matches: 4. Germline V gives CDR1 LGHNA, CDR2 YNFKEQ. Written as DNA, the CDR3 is TGTGCCAGCAGCCAAGGTTTACTAGCGGGGGAGACCCAGTACTTC. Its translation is CASSQGLLAGETQYF.

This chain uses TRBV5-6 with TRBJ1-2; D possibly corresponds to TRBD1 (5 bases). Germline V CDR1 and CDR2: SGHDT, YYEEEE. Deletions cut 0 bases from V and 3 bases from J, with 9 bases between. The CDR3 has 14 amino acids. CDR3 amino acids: CASSLGGEDYGYTF. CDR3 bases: TGTGCCAGCAGCTTGGGGGGGGAGGACTATGGCTACACCTTC.

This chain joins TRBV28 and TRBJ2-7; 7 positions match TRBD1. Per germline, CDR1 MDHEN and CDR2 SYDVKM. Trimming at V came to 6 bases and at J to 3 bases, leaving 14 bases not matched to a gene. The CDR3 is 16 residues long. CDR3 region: CASSYLTGTAVYEQYF. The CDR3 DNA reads TGTGCCAGCAGCTATTTAACCGGGACAGCAGTCTACGAGCAGTACTTC.

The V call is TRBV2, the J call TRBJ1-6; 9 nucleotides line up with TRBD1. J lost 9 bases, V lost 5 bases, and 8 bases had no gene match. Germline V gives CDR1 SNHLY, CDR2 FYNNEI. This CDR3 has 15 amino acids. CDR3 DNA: TGTGCCAGCAGTCTTGGACAGGGGTTAATTTCACCCCTCCACTTT. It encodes CASSLGQGLISPLHF.

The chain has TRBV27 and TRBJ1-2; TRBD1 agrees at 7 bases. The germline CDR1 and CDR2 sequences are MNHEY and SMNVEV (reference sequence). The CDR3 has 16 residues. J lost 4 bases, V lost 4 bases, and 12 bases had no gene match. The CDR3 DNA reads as TGTGCCAGCAGTTCTAGGGGGCGCTTTTCGAGCTATGGCTACACCTTC. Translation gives CASSSRGRFSSYGYTF.